Only a few counts were recorded for the clone carrying this TCR beta chain. Its cognate antigen is unknown. The record originates from a study of glioma-infiltrating T cells after dendritic cell vaccination. Study-level points and caveats: Patients with more pretreatment TILs had longer time to progression and survival.

Time point specified: after dendritic cell vaccination, including at tumor progression/relapse. CDR3 length equals 14 residues. V gave up 4 bases and J gave up 4 bases, with 11 bases separating them. CDR1 is SQVTM and CDR2 is ANQGSEA in the germline V gene. Data came from immunoSEQ multiplex PCR; TCRdb stores just in-frame clones and leaves some out. The table has just under 100,000 clones, approximately 84% seen once. The receptor was derived from a human donor with glioblastoma. The V gene is TRBV29-1, the J gene TRBJ2-6; TRBD1 might be the D (5 bases). The sequences come from blood, collected after dendritic cell vaccination. CDR3 coding DNA: TGCAGCGTTGGACAGCCCGGGGGGGCCAACGTCCTGACTTTC. It specifies CSVGQPGGANVLTF. Filled out from reference TRBV29-1 and TRBJ2-6, the complete variable domain reads SAVISQKPSRDICQRGTSLTIQCQVDSQVTMMFWYRQQPGQSLTLIATANQGSEATYESGFVIDKFPISRPNLTFSTLTVSNMSPEDSSIYLCSVGQPGGANVLTFGAGSRLTVL.